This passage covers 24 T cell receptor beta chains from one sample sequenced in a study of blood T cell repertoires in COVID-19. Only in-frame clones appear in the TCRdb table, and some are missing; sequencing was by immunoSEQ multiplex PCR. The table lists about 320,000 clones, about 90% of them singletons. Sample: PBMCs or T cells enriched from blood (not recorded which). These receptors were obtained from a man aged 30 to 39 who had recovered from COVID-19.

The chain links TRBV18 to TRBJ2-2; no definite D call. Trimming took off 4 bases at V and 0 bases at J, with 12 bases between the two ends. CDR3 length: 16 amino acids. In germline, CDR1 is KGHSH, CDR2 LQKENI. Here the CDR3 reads CASSHSAVPNTGELFF. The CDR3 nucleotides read TGTGCCAGCTCACATTCGGCGGTCCCGAACACCGGGGAGCTGTTTTTT.

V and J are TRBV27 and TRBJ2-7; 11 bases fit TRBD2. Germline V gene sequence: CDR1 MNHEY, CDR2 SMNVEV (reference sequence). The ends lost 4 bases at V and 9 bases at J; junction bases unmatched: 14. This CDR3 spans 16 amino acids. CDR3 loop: CASSSADSGGAFGQYF. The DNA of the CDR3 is TGTGCCAGCAGTTCTGCCGATAGCGGGGGGGCCTTCGGGCAGTACTTC.

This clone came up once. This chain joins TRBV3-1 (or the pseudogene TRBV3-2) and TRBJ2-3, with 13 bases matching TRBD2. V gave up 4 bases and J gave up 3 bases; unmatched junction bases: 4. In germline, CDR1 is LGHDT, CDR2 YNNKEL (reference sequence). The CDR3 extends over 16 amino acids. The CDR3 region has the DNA TGTGCCAGCAGCCCAGGACTAGCGGGGGAGACAGATACGCAGTATTTT. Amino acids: CASSPGLAGETDTQYF.

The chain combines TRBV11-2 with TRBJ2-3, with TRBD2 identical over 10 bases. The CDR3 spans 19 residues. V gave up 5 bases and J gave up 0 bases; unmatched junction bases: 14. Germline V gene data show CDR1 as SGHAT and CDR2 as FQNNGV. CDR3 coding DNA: TGTGCCAGCAGCCAGGAGGGTAGCGGGGGGACCACTAGCACAGATACGCAGTATTTT. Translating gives CASSQEGSGGTTSTDTQYF. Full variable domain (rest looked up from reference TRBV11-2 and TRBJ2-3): EAGVAQSPRYKIIEKRQSVAFWCNPISGHATLYWYQQILGQGPKLLIQFQNNGVVDDSQLPKDRFSAERLKGVDSTLKIQPAKLEDSAVYLCASSQEGSGGTTSTDTQYFGPGTRLTVL.

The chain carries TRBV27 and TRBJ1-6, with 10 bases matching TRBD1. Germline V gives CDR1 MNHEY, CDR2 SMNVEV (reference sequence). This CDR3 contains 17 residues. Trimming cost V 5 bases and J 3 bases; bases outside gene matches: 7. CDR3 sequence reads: CASSPRGQGIYNSPLHF. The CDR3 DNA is TGTGCCAGCAGTCCGAGGGGACAGGGGATCTATAATTCACCCCTCCACTTT.

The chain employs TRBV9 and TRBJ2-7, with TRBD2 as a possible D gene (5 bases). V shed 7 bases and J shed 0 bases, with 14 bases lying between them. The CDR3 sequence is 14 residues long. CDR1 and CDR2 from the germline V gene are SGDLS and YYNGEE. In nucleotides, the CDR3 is TGTGCCAGCGGAACGGGGAGCAGCTCCTACGAGCAGTACTTC. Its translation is CASGTGSSSYEQYF. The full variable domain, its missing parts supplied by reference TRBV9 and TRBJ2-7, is DSGVTQTPKHLITATGQRVTLRCSPRSGDLSVYWYQQSLDQGLQFLIQYYNGEERAKGNILERFSAQQFPDLHSELNLSSLELGDSALYFCASGTGSSSYEQYFGPGTRLTVT.

The CDR3 here is CASSSWDIYSGANVLTF. CDR3 sequence (DNA): TGTGCCAGCAGCTCCTGGGACATCTACTCTGGGGCCAACGTCCTGACTTTC. This rearrangement joins TRBV7-9 to TRBJ2-6, with a tentative D call TRBD1 (6 bases). The ends were cut back, 4 bases at V and 0 bases at J, with 13 bases in the middle. In germline, CDR1 is SEHNR, CDR2 FQNEAQ (reference sequence). The CDR3 sequence is 17 residues long.

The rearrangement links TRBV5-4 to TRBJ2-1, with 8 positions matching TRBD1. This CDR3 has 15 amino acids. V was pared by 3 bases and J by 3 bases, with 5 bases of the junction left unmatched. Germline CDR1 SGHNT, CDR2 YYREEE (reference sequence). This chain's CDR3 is CASSYDRGSYNEQFF. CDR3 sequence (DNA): TGTGCCAGCAGCTATGACAGGGGAAGCTACAATGAGCAGTTCTTC.

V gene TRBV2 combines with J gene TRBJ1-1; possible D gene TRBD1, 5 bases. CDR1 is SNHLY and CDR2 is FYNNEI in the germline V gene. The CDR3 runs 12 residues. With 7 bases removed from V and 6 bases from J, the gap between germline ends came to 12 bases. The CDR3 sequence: CASTSRVPEAFF. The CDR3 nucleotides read TGTGCCAGCACGTCCAGGGTACCTGAAGCTTTCTTT.

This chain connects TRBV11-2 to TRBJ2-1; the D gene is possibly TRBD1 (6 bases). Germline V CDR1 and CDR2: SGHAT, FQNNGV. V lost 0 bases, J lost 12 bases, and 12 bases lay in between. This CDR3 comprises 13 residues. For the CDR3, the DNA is TGTGCCAGCAGCTTAGATAAAAGCAGGGGGCAGTTCTTC. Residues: CASSLDKSRGQFF.

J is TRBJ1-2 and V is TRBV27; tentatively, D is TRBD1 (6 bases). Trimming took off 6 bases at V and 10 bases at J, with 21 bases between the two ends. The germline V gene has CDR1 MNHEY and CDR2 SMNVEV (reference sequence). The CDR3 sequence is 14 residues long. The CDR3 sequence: CASSPGGASWNYTF. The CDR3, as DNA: TGTGCCAGCAGCCCCGGGGGGGCGTCTTGGAACTACACCTTC.

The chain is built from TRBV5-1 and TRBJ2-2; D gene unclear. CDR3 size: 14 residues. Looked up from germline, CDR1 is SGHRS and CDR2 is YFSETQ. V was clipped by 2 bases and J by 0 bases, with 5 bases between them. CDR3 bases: TGCGCCAGCAGCTTACAGACGAACACCGGGGAGCTGTTTTTT. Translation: CASSLQTNTGELFF.

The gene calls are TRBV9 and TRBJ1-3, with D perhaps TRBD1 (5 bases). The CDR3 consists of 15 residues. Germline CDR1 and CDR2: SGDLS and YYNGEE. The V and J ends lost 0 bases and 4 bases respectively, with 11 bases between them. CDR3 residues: CASSVAGLRGNTIYF. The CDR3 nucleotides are TGTGCCAGCAGCGTAGCAGGGCTCCGGGGAAACACCATATATTTT.

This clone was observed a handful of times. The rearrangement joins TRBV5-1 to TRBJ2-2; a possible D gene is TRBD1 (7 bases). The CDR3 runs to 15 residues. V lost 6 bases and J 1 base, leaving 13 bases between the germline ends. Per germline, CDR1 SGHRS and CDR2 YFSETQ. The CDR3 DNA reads TGCGCCAGCACAAGACAGGGAGGGAACACCGGGGAGCTGTTTTTT. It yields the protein CASTRQGGNTGELFF.

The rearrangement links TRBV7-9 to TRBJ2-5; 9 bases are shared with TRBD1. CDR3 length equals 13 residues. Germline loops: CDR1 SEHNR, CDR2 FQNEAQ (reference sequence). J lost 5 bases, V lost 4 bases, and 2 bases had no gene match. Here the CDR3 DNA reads TGTGCCAGCAGCTGGACAGGGGATGAGACCCAGTACTTC. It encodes CASSWTGDETQYF.

The CDR3: CASSPAQGSGTGELFF. DNA of the CDR3: TGTGCCAGCTCACCGGCACAGGGGTCGGGCACCGGGGAGCTGTTTTTT. The V call is TRBV18, the J call TRBJ2-2, with 7 bases fitting TRBD1. Looked up from germline, CDR1 is KGHSH and CDR2 is LQKENI. V lost 3 bases and J lost 4; bases outside the gene matches: 8. The CDR3 is 16 residues long.

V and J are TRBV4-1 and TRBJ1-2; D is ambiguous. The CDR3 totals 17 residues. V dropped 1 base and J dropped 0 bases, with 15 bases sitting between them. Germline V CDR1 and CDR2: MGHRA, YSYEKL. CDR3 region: CASSQGQVLRTNYGYTF. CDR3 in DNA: TGCGCCAGCAGCCAAGGTCAGGTTTTAAGGACTAACTATGGCTACACCTTC.

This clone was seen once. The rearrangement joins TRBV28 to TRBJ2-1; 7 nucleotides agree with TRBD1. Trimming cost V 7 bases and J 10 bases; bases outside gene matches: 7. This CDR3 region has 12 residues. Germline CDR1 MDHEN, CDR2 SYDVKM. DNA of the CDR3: TGTGCCAGCACCCTCAGGGGGACAGAGCAGTTCTTC. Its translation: CASTLRGTEQFF.

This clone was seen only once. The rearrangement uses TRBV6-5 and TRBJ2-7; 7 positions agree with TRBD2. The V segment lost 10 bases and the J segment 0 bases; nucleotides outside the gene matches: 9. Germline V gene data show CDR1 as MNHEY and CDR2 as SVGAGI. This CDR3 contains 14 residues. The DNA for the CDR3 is TGTGCCACCCAGACTAGCCCAGGCTCCTACGAGCAGTACTTC. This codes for CATQTSPGSYEQYF.

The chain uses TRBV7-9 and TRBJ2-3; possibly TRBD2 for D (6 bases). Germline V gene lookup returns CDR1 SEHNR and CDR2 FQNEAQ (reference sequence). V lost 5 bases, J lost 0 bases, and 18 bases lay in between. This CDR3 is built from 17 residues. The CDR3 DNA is TGTGCCAGCAGCCCCGGGGCGGAGGGGACTAGCACAGATACGCAGTATTTT. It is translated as CASSPGAEGTSTDTQYF.

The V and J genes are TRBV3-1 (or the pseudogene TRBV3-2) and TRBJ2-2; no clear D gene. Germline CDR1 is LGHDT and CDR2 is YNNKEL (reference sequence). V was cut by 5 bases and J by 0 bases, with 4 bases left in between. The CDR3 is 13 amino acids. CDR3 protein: CASSTSNTGELFF. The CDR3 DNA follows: TGTGCCAGCAGCACTTCGAACACCGGGGAGCTGTTTTTT.

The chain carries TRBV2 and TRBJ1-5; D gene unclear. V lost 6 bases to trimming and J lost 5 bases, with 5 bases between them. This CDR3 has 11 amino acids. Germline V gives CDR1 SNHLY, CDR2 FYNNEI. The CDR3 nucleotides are TGTGCCAGCAGCCTATATCAGCCCCAGCATTTT. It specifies CASSLYQPQHF.

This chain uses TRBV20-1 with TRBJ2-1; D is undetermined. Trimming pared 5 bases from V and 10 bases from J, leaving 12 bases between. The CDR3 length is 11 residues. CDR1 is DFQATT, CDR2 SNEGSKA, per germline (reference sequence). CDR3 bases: TGCAGTGCTGGGCAAATCGACGAGCAGTTCTTC. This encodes CSAGQIDEQFF.

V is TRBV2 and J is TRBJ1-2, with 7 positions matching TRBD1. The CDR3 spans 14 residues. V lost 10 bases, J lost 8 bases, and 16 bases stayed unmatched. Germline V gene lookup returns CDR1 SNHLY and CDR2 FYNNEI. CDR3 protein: CANTRDSLPVGYTF. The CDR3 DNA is TGTGCCAATACTAGGGACAGCCTCCCAGTGGGCTACACCTTC.